Listed below are T cell receptor beta chains from one sample, sequenced in a study of shared clonotypes between healthy human individuals. Sequencing used immunoSEQ multiplex PCR; TCRdb keeps in-frame clones, though not all of them. This sample has nearly 2 million clones; just under 95% occur once, and the top ten carry more than 0.9%. Source material: naive CD8+ T cells sorted from blood. These receptors all come from a man between 18 and 29 years old in good health. CDR3s include the opening cysteine and the closing phenylalanine or tryptophan. Fields, in order: D gene, V gene, J gene, clone size, CDR3 protein, CDR3 DNA. D genes are given only for firm matches. Rows give clone size only sometimes, using once, few, many, or a class for an expanded clone.

TRBD1	TRBV30	TRBJ1-5	NA	CAWTPGQGSQPQHF	TGTGCCTGGACTCCGGGACAGGGCAGTCAGCCCCAGCATTTT
TRBD2	TRBV9	TRBJ2-7	NA	CASSVGLAGGSYEQYF	TGTGCCAGCAGCGTGGGACTAGCGGGGGGATCCTACGAGCAGTACTTC
TRBD1	TRBV30	TRBJ1-3	NA	CAWDREYRNTIYF	TGTGCCTGGGACAGGGAGTACCGAAACACCATATATTTT
TRBD2	TRBV7-9	TRBJ2-1	NA	CASSPFSGGSYNEQFF	TGTGCCAGCAGCCCATTTAGCGGGGGCAGCTACAATGAGCAGTTCTTC
TRBD1	TRBV4-2	TRBJ1-1	NA	CASSQDQTGRETEAFF	TGTGCCAGCAGCCAAGATCAGACAGGGAGAGAAACTGAAGCTTTCTTT
NA	TRBV7-8	TRBJ2-7	NA	CASSFTSIYEQYF	TGTGCCAGCAGCTTTACTTCCATCTACGAGCAGTACTTC
NA	TRBV27	TRBJ2-7	NA	CASSPRQGGGYEQYF	TGTGCCAGCAGCCCCCGACAGGGAGGAGGCTACGAGCAGTACTTC
NA	TRBV9	TRBJ1-3	NA	CASSSSGTPGDTIYF	TGTGCCAGCAGCTCCAGCGGGACCCCCGGGGACACCATATATTTT
NA	TRBV5-6	TRBJ1-1	NA	CASSLPRTEAFF	TGTGCCAGCAGTCTTCCGCGCACTGAAGCTTTCTTT
TRBD1	TRBV29-1	TRBJ1-2	NA	CSVEDPDRDNGYTF	TGCAGCGTTGAAGATCCCGACAGGGATAATGGCTACACCTTC
NA	TRBV25-1	TRBJ1-1	NA	CASSEYSLNTEAFF	TGTGCCAGCAGTGAATATAGCCTGAACACTGAAGCTTTCTTT
NA	TRBV11-2	TRBJ1-1	NA	CASRSSFDTEAFF	TGTGCCAGCAGATCCTCCTTTGACACTGAAGCTTTCTTT
NA	TRBV7-9	TRBJ2-1	NA	CASSPVAGNEQFF	TGTGCCAGCAGCCCAGTGGCGGGAAATGAGCAGTTCTTC
NA	TRBV10-1	TRBJ2-2	NA	CATRENTGELFF	TGCGCCACCCGGGAGAACACCGGGGAGCTGTTTTTT
NA	TRBV27	TRBJ1-6	NA	CASSLLQDGSPLHF	TGTGCCAGCAGTTTATTACAGGATGGATCACCCCTCCACTTT
TRBD2	TRBV10-3	TRBJ2-3	once	CAISGKGLAGAASSTDTQYF	TGTGCCATCTCGGGAAAAGGACTAGCGGGAGCCGCGTCATCCACAGATACGCAGTATTTT
NA	TRBV29-1	TRBJ1-1	NA	CSVYRNTEAFF	TGCAGCGTTTATAGGAACACTGAAGCTTTCTTT
NA	TRBV6-1	TRBJ1-1	NA	CASSEGGLWEAFF	TGTGCCAGCAGTGAAGGTGGCCTCTGGGAGGCTTTCTTT
TRBD1	TRBV5-1	TRBJ2-7	NA	CASSQGQGSFHEQYF	TGCGCCAGCAGCCAAGGACAGGGATCCTTCCACGAGCAGTACTTC
NA	TRBV5-6	TRBJ1-1	NA	CASSSTRANTEAFF	TGTGCCAGCAGCTCTACGAGAGCCAACACTGAAGCTTTCTTT
TRBD2	TRBV5-6	TRBJ2-3	NA	CASSLETSGFGPDTQYF	TGTGCCAGCAGCTTGGAGACTAGCGGGTTTGGCCCAGATACGCAGTATTTT
TRBD1	TRBV30	TRBJ1-4	NA	CAWSVGQGREKLFF	TGTGCCTGGAGTGTAGGACAGGGACGGGAAAAACTGTTTTTT
TRBD1	TRBV30	TRBJ2-7	NA	CAWSGQGTFHEQYF	TGTGCCTGGAGTGGACAGGGTACATTTCACGAGCAGTACTTC
NA	TRBV2	TRBJ2-5	NA	CASSEAGLETQYF	TGTGCCAGCAGTGAAGCGGGCTTGGAGACCCAGTACTTC
NA	TRBV28	TRBJ1-5	NA	CASIARTVSNQPQHF	TGTGCCAGCATCGCCCGGACGGTTAGCAATCAGCCCCAGCATTTT
NA	TRBV6-1	TRBJ2-5	NA	CASSEAIAALGQETQYF	TGTGCCAGCAGTGAAGCAATTGCGGCTCTGGGTCAAGAGACCCAGTACTTC
NA	TRBV19	TRBJ1-1	NA	CASSSHRVDTEAFF	TGTGCCAGTAGCTCGCACAGGGTCGACACTGAAGCTTTCTTT
TRBD1	TRBV19	TRBJ2-1	NA	CASSPQTGEFNNEQFF	TGTGCCAGTAGTCCACAGACAGGGGAATTCAACAATGAGCAGTTCTTC
NA	TRBV7-8	TRBJ2-7	once	CASSLGSRGAGEQYF	TGTGCCAGCAGCTTAGGAAGCAGGGGGGCGGGCGAGCAGTACTTC
TRBD1	TRBV28	TRBJ2-7	NA	CASSTLGTGDEQYF	TGTGCCAGCAGTACGCTAGGGACAGGGGACGAGCAGTACTTC
NA	TRBV13	TRBJ2-1	NA	CASSFGDSRPPSSYNEQFF	TGTGCCAGCAGCTTTGGGGACTCCCGGCCGCCGAGCTCCTACAATGAGCAGTTCTTC
NA	TRBV19	TRBJ2-7	NA	CASKGDTYEQYF	TGTGCCAGTAAGGGCGATACCTACGAGCAGTACTTC
TRBD2	TRBV4-1	TRBJ2-7	NA	CASSPYGLGSSYEQYF	TGCGCCAGCAGCCCCTACGGACTAGGGAGCTCCTACGAGCAGTACTTC
NA	TRBV7-9	TRBJ2-7	once	CASSLFGLGTYEQYF	TGTGCCAGCAGCCTCTTTGGGCTAGGAACGTACGAGCAGTACTTC
NA	TRBV21-1	TRBJ1-5	NA	CASGGQHGYSNQPQHF	TGTGCCAGCGGAGGACAGCACGGATATAGCAATCAGCCCCAGCATTTT
NA	TRBV9	TRBJ1-2	NA	CASSVEGVLNYGYTF	TGTGCCAGCAGCGTGGAGGGGGTTCTAAACTATGGCTACACCTTC
TRBD2	TRBV7-2	TRBJ2-5	NA	CASSAWTSGGETQYF	TGTGCCAGCAGCGCCTGGACTAGCGGGGGAGAGACCCAGTACTTC
NA	TRBV13	TRBJ1-2	NA	CASSFPGYTF	TGTGCCAGCAGCTTTCCAGGCTACACCTTC
TRBD2	TRBV9	TRBJ2-3	NA	CASSVERGGDTDTQYF	TGTGCCAGCAGCGTAGAACGGGGGGGAGACACAGATACGCAGTATTTT
NA	TRBV7-8	TRBJ1-2	NA	CASSLGNSASYGYTF	TGTGCCAGCAGCTTAGGCAACAGCGCCTCGTATGGCTACACCTTC
NA	TRBV19	TRBJ2-7	NA	CASSAAPGQSYEQYF	TGTGCCAGTAGCGCCGCACCGGGACAATCCTACGAGCAGTACTTC
NA	TRBV15	TRBJ2-7	NA	CATSSLGGEQYF	TGTGCCACCAGCAGTCTTGGCGGCGAGCAGTACTTC
NA	TRBV4-3	TRBJ2-2	NA	CASSQEGASNTGELFF	TGCGCCAGCAGCCAAGAAGGGGCCTCGAACACCGGGGAGCTGTTTTTT
NA	TRBV9	TRBJ1-4	NA	CASSFTDSNEKLFF	TGTGCCAGCAGCTTTACGGACAGTAATGAAAAACTGTTTTTT
TRBD2	TRBV6-5	TRBJ2-7	NA	CASNQAGGPNEQYF	TGTGCCAGCAACCAAGCGGGAGGGCCCAACGAGCAGTACTTC
TRBD2	TRBV7-6	TRBJ2-5	NA	CASSFRLAPQETQYF	TGTGCCAGCAGCTTCCGACTAGCGCCTCAAGAGACCCAGTACTTC
TRBD1	TRBV30	TRBJ1-5	NA	CAWSISDRPNQPQHF	TGTGCCTGGAGTATCTCGGACAGGCCCAATCAGCCCCAGCATTTT
NA	TRBV27	TRBJ1-5	NA	CASSPSAGVAGQPQHF	TGTGCCAGCAGTCCATCGGCAGGGGTCGCAGGTCAGCCCCAGCATTTT
TRBD1	TRBV11-2	TRBJ2-7	NA	CASSPFRDSEYYEQYF	TGTGCCAGCAGCCCTTTTCGGGACAGCGAATACTACGAGCAGTACTTC
TRBD2	TRBV6-1	TRBJ2-1	NA	CASSEVSVWREGSSYNEQFF	TGTGCCAGCAGTGAAGTGTCTGTTTGGCGGGAGGGAAGCTCCTACAATGAGCAGTTCTTC
TRBD1	TRBV9	TRBJ2-7	NA	CASSPGTGSYEQYF	TGTGCCAGCAGCCCCGGGACAGGGTCCTACGAGCAGTACTTC
NA	TRBV27	TRBJ2-3	NA	CASSSSGGPNTDTQYF	TGTGCCAGCAGTTCCTCCGGGGGGCCTAACACAGATACGCAGTATTTT
TRBD1	TRBV9	TRBJ2-7	NA	CASSVGQGVGEQYF	TGTGCCAGCAGCGTAGGACAGGGGGTTGGCGAGCAGTACTTC
NA	TRBV27	TRBJ2-5	NA	CASTGGETQYF	TGTGCCAGCACCGGCGGGGAGACCCAGTACTTC
TRBD1	TRBV10-3	TRBJ2-1	NA	CAISSLTGGSYNEQFF	TGTGCCATCAGTAGTCTGACAGGGGGCTCCTACAATGAGCAGTTCTTC
NA	TRBV6-1	TRBJ2-7	NA	CASSPRGVYEQYF	TGTGCCAGCAGCCCAAGGGGGGTCTACGAGCAGTACTTC
NA	TRBV28	TRBJ1-1	NA	CASSAPGGTLNTEAFF	TGTGCCAGCAGTGCCCCGGGTGGTACCTTGAACACTGAAGCTTTCTTT
TRBD1	TRBV29-1	TRBJ2-7	NA	CSAGGTGRHYEQYF	TGCAGCGCCGGAGGGACAGGGAGGCACTACGAGCAGTACTTC